The 13 T cell receptor beta chains in this list originate from one sample, sequenced in a study of T cell repertoires in cytomegalovirus infection. TCRdb ran MiXCR on the reads and lists one entry per CDR3 protein. The table shows approximately 1,000,000 distinct CDR3 sequences, with roughly 31% occurring only once. These receptors have no known antigen. The sequenced sample was cultured CD8+ T cells from PBMCs, obtained from culture after CMV antigen stimulation. The origin of the receptors is a human donor in good health (CMV status not recorded). Some clones in this sample may be carry-over from other donors' samples.

This clonotype was counted a few times. The CDR3: CASSRGTSGGQETQYF. Here the CDR3 DNA reads TGTGCCAGCAGCCGAGGGACTAGCGGGGGGCAAGAGACCCAGTACTTC. The J gene is TRBJ2-5, the V gene TRBV6-5; TRBD2 agrees at 15 bases. Trimming cost V 6 bases and J 2 bases; bases outside gene matches: 4. This CDR3 has 16 amino acids. Per the germline V gene, CDR1 is MNHEY and CDR2 is SVGAGI.

The chain joins TRBV7-3 to TRBJ2-1; D is ambiguous. This CDR3 has 14 amino acids. The V end was cut by 2 bases, the J end by 8 bases, with 13 bases between. Looked up from germline, CDR1 is SGHTA and CDR2 is FQGTGA. CDR3 loop: CASSLGIYSHEQFF. The CDR3 DNA reads TGTGCCAGCAGCTTAGGGATTTACAGCCATGAGCAGTTCTTC.

This clonotype was recorded a few times. This chain's CDR3 is CASSEARPYEAFF. The CDR3 DNA reads as TGTGCCAGCAGTGAAGCGAGGCCGTATGAAGCTTTCTTT. V gene TRBV6-1 combines with J gene TRBJ1-1; D gene uncertain. This CDR3 region has 13 residues. Germline loops: CDR1 MNHNS, CDR2 SASEGT. V shed 0 bases and J shed 7 bases, with 9 bases lying between them.

This rearrangement joins TRBV10-3 to TRBJ2-7; D might be TRBD2 (5 bases). V gave up 5 bases and J gave up 2 bases, with 19 bases separating them. The germline V gene encodes CDR1 ENHRY and CDR2 SYGVKD. The CDR3 is 16 amino acids. CDR3 residues: CAISQLGLDGAYEQYV. CDR3 sequence (DNA): TGTGCCATCAGTCAACTAGGGCTGGACGGAGCCTACGAGCAGTACGTC.

This clonotype was detected ten times or more. The rearrangement joins TRBV6-1 to TRBJ2-5; D remains ambiguous. The ends were cut back, 6 bases at V and 2 bases at J, with 22 bases in the middle. This CDR3 spans 17 amino acids. The germline CDR1 and CDR2 sequences are MNHNS and SASEGT. The CDR3 region has the DNA TGTGCCAGCAGAACCGGCGGTATAGGTCCCGTACAAGAGACCCAGTACTTC. Translation gives CASRTGGIGPVQETQYF.

This clonotype was recorded a few times. The J gene is TRBJ2-1, the V gene TRBV4-1, with 9 bases identical to TRBD2. Germline CDR1 and CDR2: MGHRA and YSYEKL. The V segment lost 1 base and the J segment 4 bases; nucleotides outside the gene matches: 2. The CDR3 is 15 residues long. CDR3 DNA: TGCGCCAGCAGCCAAGGGGCGGGGGGGTACAATGAGCAGTTCTTC. Translated: CASSQGAGGYNEQFF.

This clonotype was seen ten or more times. This chain joins TRBV6-1 and TRBJ2-3; tentatively, D is TRBD1 or TRBD2 (5 bases each). Between the trimmed V and J ends, which lost 6 bases and 0 bases, there was a span of 10 bases. Germline CDR1 MNHNS, CDR2 SASEGT. The CDR3 extends over 14 amino acids. This chain's CDR3 is CASRGELSTDTQYF. CDR3 sequence (DNA): TGTGCCAGCAGGGGGGAGCTAAGCACAGATACGCAGTATTTT.

This clonotype was observed a handful of times. The V and J genes are TRBV23-1 and TRBJ2-1, with 11 nucleotides matching TRBD1. TRBV23-1 is an ORF, with its function uncertain. The CDR3 is made up of 16 amino acids. Germline trimming cut 2 bases from V and 6 bases from J; bases unmatched to any gene: 6. The CDR3 coding sequence is TGCGCCAGCAGTCAACTTAGGACAGGGGGCTTCAATGAGCAGTTCTTC. It translates to CASSQLRTGGFNEQFF.

Only a few counts were recorded for this clonotype. The V and J genes are TRBV6-1 and TRBJ2-1; D is undetermined. This CDR3 spans 12 amino acids. The germline V gene has CDR1 MNHNS and CDR2 SASEGT. V was pared by 8 bases and J by 7 bases, with 12 bases between. The CDR3 spells CASRSLPNEQFF. For the CDR3, the DNA is TGTGCCAGCCGCTCCCTCCCTAATGAGCAGTTCTTC.

This clonotype appeared a few times. The rearrangement uses TRBV9 and TRBJ2-2; D is unresolved. Trimming shortened V by 2 bases and J by 0 bases, and 5 bases separated the two germline ends. This CDR3 is built from 14 residues. Per the germline V gene, CDR1 is SGDLS and CDR2 is YYNGEE. The CDR3 nucleotides are TGTGCCAGCAGCGTTGTGGCGAACACCGGGGAGCTGTTTTTT. It yields the protein CASSVVANTGELFF.

V gene TRBV14 combines with J gene TRBJ2-7; D not resolved. Trimming removed 0 bases from V and 3 bases from J, with 9 bases in between. The CDR3 totals 14 residues. Germline V gene lookup returns CDR1 SGHDN and CDR2 FVKESK. The chain's CDR3 is CASSQDIGSYEQYF. The CDR3 DNA reads as TGTGCCAGCAGCCAAGATATTGGCAGCTACGAGCAGTACTTC. Filled out from reference TRBV14 and TRBJ2-7, the complete variable domain reads EAGVTQFPSHSVIEKGQTVTLRCDPISGHDNLYWYRRVMGKEIKFLLHFVKESKQDESGMPNNRFLAERTGGTYSTLKVQPAELEDSGVYFCASSQDIGSYEQYFGPGTRLTVT.

The J gene is TRBJ2-7, the V gene TRBV4-1; TRBD2 matches 8 bases. The length of the CDR3 is 15 residues. The germline CDR1 and CDR2 sequences are MGHRA and YSYEKL. V trimming: 1 base; J trimming: 3 bases; junction bases outside the gene matches: 5. CDR3 sequence (DNA): TGCGCCAGCAGCCAAGGTCTGAGCGGGGGCTACGAGCAGTACTTC. It specifies CASSQGLSGGYEQYF.

This clonotype was detected once. The chain couples TRBV5-5 to TRBJ2-7, with D possibly TRBD1 on 5 matching bases. Trimming cost V 1 base and J 12 bases, with 11 bases left between them. The germline V gene encodes CDR1 SGHKS and CDR2 YYEKEE (reference sequence). This CDR3 is built from 11 residues. DNA of the CDR3: TGTGCCAGCAGCTTGTCAGGGCTTGTGTACTTC. Translating gives CASSLSGLVYF.